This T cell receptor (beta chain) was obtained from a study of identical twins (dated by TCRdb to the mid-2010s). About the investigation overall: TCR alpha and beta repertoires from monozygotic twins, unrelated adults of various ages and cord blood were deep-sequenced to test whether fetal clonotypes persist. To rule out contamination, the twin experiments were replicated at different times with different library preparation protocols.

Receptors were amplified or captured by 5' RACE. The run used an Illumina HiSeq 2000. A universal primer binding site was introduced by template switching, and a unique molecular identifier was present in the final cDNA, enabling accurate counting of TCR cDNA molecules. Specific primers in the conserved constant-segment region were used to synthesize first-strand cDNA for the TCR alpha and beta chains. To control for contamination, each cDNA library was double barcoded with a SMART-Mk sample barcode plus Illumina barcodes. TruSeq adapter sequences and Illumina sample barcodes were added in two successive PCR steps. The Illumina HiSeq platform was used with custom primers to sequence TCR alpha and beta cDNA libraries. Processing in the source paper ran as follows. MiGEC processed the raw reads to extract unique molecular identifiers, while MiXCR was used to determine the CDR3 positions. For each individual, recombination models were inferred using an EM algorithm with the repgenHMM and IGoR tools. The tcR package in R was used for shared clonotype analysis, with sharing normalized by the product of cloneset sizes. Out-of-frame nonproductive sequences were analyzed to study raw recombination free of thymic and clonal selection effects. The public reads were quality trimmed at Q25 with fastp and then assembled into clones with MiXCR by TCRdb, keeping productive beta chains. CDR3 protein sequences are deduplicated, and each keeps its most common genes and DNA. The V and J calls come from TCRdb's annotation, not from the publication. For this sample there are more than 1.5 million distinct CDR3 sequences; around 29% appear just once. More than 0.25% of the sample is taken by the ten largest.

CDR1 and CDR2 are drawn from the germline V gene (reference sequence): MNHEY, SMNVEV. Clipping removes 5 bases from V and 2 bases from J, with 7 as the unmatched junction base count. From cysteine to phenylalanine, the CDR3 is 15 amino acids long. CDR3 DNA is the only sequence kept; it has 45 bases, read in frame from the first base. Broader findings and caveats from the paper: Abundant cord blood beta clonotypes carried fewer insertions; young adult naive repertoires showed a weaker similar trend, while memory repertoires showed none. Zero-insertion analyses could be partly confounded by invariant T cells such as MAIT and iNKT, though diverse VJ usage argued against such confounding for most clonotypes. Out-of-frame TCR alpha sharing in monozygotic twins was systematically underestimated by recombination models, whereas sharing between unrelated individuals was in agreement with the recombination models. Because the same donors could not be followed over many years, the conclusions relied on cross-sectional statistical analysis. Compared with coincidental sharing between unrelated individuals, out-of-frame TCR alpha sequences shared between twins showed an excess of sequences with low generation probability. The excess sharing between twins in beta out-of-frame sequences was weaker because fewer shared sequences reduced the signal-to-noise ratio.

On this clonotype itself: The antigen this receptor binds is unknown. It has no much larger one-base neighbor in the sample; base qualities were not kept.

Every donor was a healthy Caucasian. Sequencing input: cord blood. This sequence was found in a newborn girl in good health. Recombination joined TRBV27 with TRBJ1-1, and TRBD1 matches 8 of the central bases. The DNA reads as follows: TGTGCCAGCAGTCCCCATCCAGGGGGCAACACTGAAGCTTTCTTT. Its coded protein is CASSPHPGGNTEAFF.